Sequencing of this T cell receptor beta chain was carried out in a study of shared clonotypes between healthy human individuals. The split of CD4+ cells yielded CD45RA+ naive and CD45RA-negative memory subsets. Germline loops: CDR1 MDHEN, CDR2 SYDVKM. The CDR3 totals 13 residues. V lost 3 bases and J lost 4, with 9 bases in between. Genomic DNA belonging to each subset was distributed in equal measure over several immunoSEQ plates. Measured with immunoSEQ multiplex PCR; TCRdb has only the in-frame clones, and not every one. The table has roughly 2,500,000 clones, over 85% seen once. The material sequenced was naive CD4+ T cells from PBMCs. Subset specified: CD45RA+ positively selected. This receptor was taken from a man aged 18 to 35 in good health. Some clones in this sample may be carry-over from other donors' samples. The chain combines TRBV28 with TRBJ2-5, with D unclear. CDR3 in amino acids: CASSFVQPETQYF. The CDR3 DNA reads TGTGCCAGCAGTTTTGTACAACCAGAGACCCAGTACTTC.